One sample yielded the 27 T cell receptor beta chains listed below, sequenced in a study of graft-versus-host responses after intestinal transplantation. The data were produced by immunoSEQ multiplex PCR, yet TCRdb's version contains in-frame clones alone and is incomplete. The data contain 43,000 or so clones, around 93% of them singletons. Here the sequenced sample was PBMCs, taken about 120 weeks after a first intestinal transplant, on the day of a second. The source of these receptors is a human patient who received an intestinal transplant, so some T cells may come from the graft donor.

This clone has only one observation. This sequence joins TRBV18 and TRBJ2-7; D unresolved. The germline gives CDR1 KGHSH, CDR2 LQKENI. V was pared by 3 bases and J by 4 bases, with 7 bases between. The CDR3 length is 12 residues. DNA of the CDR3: TGTGCCAGCTCACCGGTCGCTTACGAGCAGTACTTC. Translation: CASSPVAYEQYF.

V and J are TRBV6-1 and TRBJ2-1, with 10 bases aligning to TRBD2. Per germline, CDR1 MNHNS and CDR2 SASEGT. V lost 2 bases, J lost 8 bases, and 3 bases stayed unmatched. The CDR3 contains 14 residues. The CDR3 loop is CASSELAGVDEQFF. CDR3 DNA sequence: TGTGCCAGCAGTGAACTAGCGGGAGTGGATGAGCAGTTCTTC.

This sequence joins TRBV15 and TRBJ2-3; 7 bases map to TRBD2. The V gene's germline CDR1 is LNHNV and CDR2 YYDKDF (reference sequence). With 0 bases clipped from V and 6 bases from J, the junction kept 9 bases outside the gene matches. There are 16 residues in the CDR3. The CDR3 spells CATSRDGGRAADTQYF. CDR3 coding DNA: TGTGCCACCAGCAGAGATGGAGGGAGGGCCGCCGATACGCAGTATTTT.

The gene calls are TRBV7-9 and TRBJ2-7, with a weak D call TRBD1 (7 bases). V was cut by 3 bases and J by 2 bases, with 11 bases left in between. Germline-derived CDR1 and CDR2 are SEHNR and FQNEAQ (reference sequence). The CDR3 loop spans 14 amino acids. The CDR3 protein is CASSFAGGPYEQYF. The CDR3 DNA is TGTGCCAGCAGCTTTGCAGGGGGGCCCTACGAGCAGTACTTC. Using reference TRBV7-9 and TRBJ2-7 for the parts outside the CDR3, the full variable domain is DTGVSQNPRHKITKRGQNVTFRCDPISEHNRLYWYRQTLGQGPEFLTYFQNEAQLEKSRLLSDRFSAERPKGSFSTLEIQRTEQGDSAMYLCASSFAGGPYEQYFGPGTRLTVT.

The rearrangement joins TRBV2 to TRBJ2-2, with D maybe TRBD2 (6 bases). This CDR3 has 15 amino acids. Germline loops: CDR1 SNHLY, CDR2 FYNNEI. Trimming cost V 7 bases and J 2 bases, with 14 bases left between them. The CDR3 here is CASKEGNANTGELFF. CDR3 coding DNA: TGTGCCAGCAAGGAGGGGAATGCTAACACCGGGGAGCTGTTTTTT.

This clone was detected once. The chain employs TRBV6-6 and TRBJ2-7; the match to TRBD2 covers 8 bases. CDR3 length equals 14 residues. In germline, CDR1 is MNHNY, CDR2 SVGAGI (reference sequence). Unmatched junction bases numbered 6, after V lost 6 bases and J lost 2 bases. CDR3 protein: CASSPYSGAYEQYF. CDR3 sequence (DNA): TGTGCCAGCAGCCCCTATAGCGGGGCCTACGAGCAGTACTTC.

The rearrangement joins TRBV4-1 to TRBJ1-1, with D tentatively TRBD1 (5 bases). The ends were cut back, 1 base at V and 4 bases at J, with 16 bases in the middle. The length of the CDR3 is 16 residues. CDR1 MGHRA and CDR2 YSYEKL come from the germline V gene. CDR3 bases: TGCGCCAGCAGCCAAGTGACAGAGGGGTGGGTCACTGAAGCTTTCTTT. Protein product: CASSQVTEGWVTEAFF.

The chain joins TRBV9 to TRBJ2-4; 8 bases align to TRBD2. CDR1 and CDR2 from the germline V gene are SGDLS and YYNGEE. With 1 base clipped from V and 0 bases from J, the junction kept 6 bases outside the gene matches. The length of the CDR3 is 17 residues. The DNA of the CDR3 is TGTGCCAGCAGCGTAACGGGAGGGGCGCCAGCCAAAAACATTCAGTACTTC. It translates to CASSVTGGAPAKNIQYF.

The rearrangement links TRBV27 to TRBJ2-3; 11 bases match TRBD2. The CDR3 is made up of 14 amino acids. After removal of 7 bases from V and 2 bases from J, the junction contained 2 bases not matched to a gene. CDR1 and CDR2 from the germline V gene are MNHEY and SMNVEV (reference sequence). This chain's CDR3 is CASKGLAATDTQYF. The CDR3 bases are TGTGCCAGCAAGGGACTAGCGGCCACAGATACGCAGTATTTT.

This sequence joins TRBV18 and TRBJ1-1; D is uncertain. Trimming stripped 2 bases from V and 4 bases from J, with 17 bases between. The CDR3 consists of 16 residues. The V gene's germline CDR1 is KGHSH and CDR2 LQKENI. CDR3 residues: CASSPSRVPGGTEAFF. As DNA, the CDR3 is TGTGCCAGCTCACCATCGAGGGTGCCCGGAGGCACTGAAGCTTTCTTT.

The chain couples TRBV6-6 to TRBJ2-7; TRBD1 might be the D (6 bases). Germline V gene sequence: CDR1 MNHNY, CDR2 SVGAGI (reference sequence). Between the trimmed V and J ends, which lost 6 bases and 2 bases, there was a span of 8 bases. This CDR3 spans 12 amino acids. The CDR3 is CASRGDTYEQYF. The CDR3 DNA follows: TGTGCCAGCAGGGGGGACACCTACGAGCAGTACTTC.

The CDR3 region is CASSADPLYEQYF. The CDR3 nucleotides are TGTGCCAGTAGCGCAGATCCCCTCTACGAGCAGTACTTC. The genes are TRBV19 and TRBJ2-7; D remains ambiguous. Trimming stripped 6 bases from V and 3 bases from J, with 12 bases between. The CDR3 is 13 amino acids. The germline V gene encodes CDR1 LNHDA and CDR2 SQIVND (reference sequence).

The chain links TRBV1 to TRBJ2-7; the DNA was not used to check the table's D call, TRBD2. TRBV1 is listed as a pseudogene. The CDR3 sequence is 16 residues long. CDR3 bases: TGCACCAGCAGCCACGACGCCGGGACTCTCGACTACGAGCAGTACTTC. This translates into CTSSHDAGTLDYEQYF.

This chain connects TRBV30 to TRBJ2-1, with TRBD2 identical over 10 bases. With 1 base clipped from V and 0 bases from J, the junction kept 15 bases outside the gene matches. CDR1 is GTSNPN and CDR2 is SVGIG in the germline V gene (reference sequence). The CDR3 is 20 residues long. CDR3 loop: CAWSGGQGRASGSSYNEQFF. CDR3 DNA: TGTGCCTGGAGTGGAGGACAGGGAAGGGCTAGCGGGAGCTCCTACAATGAGCAGTTCTTC.

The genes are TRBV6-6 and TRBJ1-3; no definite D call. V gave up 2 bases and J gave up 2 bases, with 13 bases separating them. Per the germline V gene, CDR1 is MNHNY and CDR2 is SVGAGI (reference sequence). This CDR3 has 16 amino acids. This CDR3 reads CASSYIGWGAGNTIYF. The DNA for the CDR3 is TGTGCCAGCAGTTACATAGGGTGGGGTGCTGGAAACACCATATATTTT.

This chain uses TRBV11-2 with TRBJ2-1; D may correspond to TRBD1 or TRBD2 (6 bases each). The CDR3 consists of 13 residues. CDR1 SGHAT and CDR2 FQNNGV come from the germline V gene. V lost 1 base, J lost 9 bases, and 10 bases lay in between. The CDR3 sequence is CASSLVGGGEQFF. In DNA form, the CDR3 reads TGTGCCAGCAGCTTAGTCGGAGGGGGTGAGCAGTTCTTC. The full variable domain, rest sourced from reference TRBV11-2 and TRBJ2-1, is EAGVAQSPRYKIIEKRQSVAFWCNPISGHATLYWYQQILGQGPKLLIQFQNNGVVDDSQLPKDRFSAERLKGVDSTLKIQPAKLEDSAVYLCASSLVGGGEQFFGPGTRLTVL.

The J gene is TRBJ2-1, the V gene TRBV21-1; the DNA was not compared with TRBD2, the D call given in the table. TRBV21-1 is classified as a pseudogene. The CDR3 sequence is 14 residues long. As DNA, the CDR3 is TGTGCCAGGGTCGGTAGCGGGTTCTACAATGAGCAGTTCTTC. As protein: CARVGSGFYNEQFF.

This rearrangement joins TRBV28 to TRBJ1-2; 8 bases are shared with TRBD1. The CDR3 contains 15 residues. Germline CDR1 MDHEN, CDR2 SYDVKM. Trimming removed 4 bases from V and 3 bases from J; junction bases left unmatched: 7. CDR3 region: CASSSSGTGHYGYTF. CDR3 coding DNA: TGTGCCAGCAGTTCCTCTGGGACAGGACACTATGGCTACACCTTC.

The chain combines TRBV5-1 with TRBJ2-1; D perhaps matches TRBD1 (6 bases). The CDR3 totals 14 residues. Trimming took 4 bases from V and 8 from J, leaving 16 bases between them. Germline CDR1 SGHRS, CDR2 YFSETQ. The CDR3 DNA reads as TGCGCCAGCAGCGTTATCACAGGGTTGTATGAGCAGTTCTTC. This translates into CASSVITGLYEQFF.

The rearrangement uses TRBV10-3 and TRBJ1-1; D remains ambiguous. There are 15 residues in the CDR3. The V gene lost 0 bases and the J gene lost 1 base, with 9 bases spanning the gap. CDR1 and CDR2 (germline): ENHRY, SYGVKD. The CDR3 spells CAISESEKANTEAFF. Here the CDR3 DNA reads TGTGCCATCAGTGAGTCGGAGAAAGCGAACACTGAAGCTTTCTTT.

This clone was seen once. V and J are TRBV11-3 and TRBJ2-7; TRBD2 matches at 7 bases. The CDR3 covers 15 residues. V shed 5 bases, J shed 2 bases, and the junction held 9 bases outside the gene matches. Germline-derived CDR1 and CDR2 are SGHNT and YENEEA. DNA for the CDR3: TGTGCCAGCAGCCCTGGTGGGAGCGGGACCTACGAGCAGTACTTC. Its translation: CASSPGGSGTYEQYF.

DNA for the CDR3: TGTGCCAGCAGCTTAGGTGGAACAGGGGGGTACGAGCAGTACTTC. It encodes CASSLGGTGGYEQYF. The rearrangement joins TRBV7-3 to TRBJ2-5; 8 bases are a match to TRBD1. The end of the DNA aligns better with TRBJ2-7, so the J call may be wrong. Germline CDR1 and CDR2: SGHTA and FQGTGA. CDR3 length: 15 residues.

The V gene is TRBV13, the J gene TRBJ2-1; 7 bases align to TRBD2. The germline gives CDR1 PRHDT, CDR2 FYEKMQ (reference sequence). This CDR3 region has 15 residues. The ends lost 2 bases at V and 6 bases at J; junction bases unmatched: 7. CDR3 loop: CASSLLSGESNEQFF. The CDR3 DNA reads TGTGCCAGCAGCTTATTAAGCGGGGAGTCCAATGAGCAGTTCTTC.

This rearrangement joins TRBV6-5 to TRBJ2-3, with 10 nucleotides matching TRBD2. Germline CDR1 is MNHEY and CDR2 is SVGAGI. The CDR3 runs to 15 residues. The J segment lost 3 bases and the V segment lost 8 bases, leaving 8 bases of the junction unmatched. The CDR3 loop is CASGSSGRGTDTQYF. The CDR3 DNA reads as TGTGCCAGCGGGTCTAGCGGGAGAGGGACAGATACGCAGTATTTT.

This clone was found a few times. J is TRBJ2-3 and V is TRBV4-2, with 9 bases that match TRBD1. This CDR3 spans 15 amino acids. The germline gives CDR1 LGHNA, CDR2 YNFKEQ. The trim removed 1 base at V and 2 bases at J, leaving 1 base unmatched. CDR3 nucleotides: TGTGCCAGCAGCCAAGGGACAGGGGACACAGATACGCAGTATTTT. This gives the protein CASSQGTGDTDTQYF.

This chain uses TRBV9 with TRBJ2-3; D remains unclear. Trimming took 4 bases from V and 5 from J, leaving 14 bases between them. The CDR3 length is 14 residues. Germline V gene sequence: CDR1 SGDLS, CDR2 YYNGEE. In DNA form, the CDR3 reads TGTGCCAGCAGCCCAACGGTCCAAATAGATACGCAGTATTTT. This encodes CASSPTVQIDTQYF. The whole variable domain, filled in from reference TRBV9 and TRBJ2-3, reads DSGVTQTPKHLITATGQRVTLRCSPRSGDLSVYWYQQSLDQGLQFLIQYYNGEERAKGNILERFSAQQFPDLHSELNLSSLELGDSALYFCASSPTVQIDTQYFGPGTRLTVL.

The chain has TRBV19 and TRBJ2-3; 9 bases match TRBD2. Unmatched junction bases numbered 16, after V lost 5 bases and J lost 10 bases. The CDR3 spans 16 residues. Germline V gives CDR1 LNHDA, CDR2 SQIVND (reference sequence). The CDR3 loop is CASSRTVAGGGRAQYF. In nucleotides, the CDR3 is TGTGCCAGTAGTCGTACCGTGGCGGGAGGGGGTAGGGCGCAGTATTTT.